These T cell receptor beta chains were read from a single sample in a study of T-cell memory formation after mild COVID-19. MiXCR was run by TCRdb on the 5' RACE reads, yielding one entry per CDR3 protein. The sample yields about 250,000 distinct CDR3 sequences, approximately 16% seen once. The sample comprised PBMCs or a T cell subset sorted from them (not recorded which). Source of these receptors: a man younger than 35 who had mild COVID-19 (a few samples of this study predate the infection). Cell type and time point are not known. Each CDR3 is given with its conserved first and last residue. Each record gives: J gene, CDR3 length, V gene, clone size, D gene, CDR3 protein, CDR3 DNA. A D gene is named only where the DNA matches it firmly. Size is omitted from some rows. Given values are once, few, many or a class for expanded clones.

J: TRBJ2-4
length: 19
V: TRBV21-1
size: .
D: .
CDR3: CASSKVGARGGLAKNIQYF
DNA: TGTGCCAGCAGCAAAGTCGGGGCCAGGGGAGGTTTAGCCAAAAACATTCAGTACTTC

J: TRBJ2-1
length: 14
V: TRBV5-1
size: few
D: .
CDR3: CASSLEQGIGEQFF
DNA: TGCGCCAGCAGCTTGGAGCAGGGGATAGGTGAGCAGTTCTTC

J: TRBJ2-5
length: 14
V: TRBV5-8
size: many
D: .
CDR3: CASSLAAVQETQYF
DNA: TGTGCCAGCAGCTTGGCCGCGGTCCAAGAGACCCAGTACTTC

J: TRBJ2-7
length: 15
V: TRBV5-5
size: many
D: TRBD2
CDR3: CASERTSAEKYEQYF
DNA: TGTGCCAGCGAAAGGACTAGCGCCGAAAAATACGAGCAGTACTTC

J: TRBJ1-5
length: 14
V: TRBV11-2
size: many
D: TRBD1
CDR3: CASSLDRGNQPQHF
DNA: TGTGCCAGCAGCTTGGACAGGGGTAATCAGCCCCAGCATTTT

J: TRBJ2-4
length: 13
V: TRBV7-3
size: .
D: .
CDR3: CASSLPGDDIQYF
DNA: TGTGCCAGCAGCTTACCCGGGGATGACATTCAGTACTTC

J: TRBJ1-5
length: 12
V: TRBV7-9
size: few
D: .
CDR3: CASSRSPGAQHF
DNA: TGTGCCAGCAGCCGATCCCCAGGGGCCCAGCATTTT

J: TRBJ2-1
length: 14
V: TRBV10-3
size: .
D: TRBD2
CDR3: CAIRLSGGDNEQFF
DNA: TGTGCCATCAGGCTTAGCGGGGGGGACAATGAGCAGTTCTTC

J: TRBJ1-6
length: 15
V: TRBV5-5
size: few
D: .
CDR3: CASSLAGQIDSPLHF
DNA: TGTGCCAGCAGCTTGGCAGGACAGATCGATTCACCCCTCCACTTT

J: TRBJ2-5
length: 14
V: TRBV10-3
size: .
D: .
CDR3: CATGGGALQETQYF
DNA: TGTGCCACAGGGGGGGGAGCTCTCCAAGAGACCCAGTACTTC

J: TRBJ1-2
length: 13
V: TRBV7-2
size: .
D: .
CDR3: CASSPRNPHGYTF
DNA: TGTGCCAGCAGCCCACGTAATCCGCATGGCTACACCTTC

J: TRBJ2-1
length: 15
V: TRBV6-5
size: .
D: .
CDR3: CASRVSGLAYNEQFF
DNA: TGTGCCAGCAGGGTAAGCGGGCTCGCCTACAATGAGCAGTTCTTC

J: TRBJ2-3
length: 15
V: TRBV24-1
size: many
D: .
CDR3: CATSDFGQGPDTQYF
DNA: TGTGCCACCAGTGATTTCGGGCAGGGACCAGATACGCAGTATTTT

J: TRBJ1-3
length: 11
V: TRBV12-3/TRBV12-4
size: few
D: .
CDR3: CASRVGNTIYF
DNA: TGTGCCAGCAGGGTAGGAAACACCATATATTTT

J: TRBJ1-5
length: 19
V: TRBV6-2/TRBV6-3
size: .
D: .
CDR3: CASSYYPGRGVYSNQPQHF
DNA: TGTGCCAGCAGTTACTACCCGGGGAGGGGCGTTTATAGCAATCAGCCCCAGCATTTT

J: TRBJ2-7
length: 15
V: TRBV18
size: .
D: .
CDR3: CASSRFDGSSYEQYF
DNA: TGTGCCAGCTCCCGGTTCGACGGAAGCTCCTACGAGCAGTACTTC

J: TRBJ2-1
length: 16
V: TRBV20-1
size: few
D: TRBD2
CDR3: CSARDRLAGGLGEQFF
DNA: TGCAGTGCTAGAGATCGACTAGCGGGGGGGCTCGGTGAGCAGTTCTTC

J: TRBJ1-1
length: 13
V: TRBV7-2
size: many
D: .
CDR3: CASSSGGGTEAFF
DNA: TGTGCCAGCAGCTCGGGGGGGGGCACTGAAGCTTTCTTT

J: TRBJ1-1
length: 13
V: TRBV18
size: .
D: .
CDR3: CASSALLNTEAFF
DNA: TGTGCCAGCTCAGCACTATTGAACACTGAAGCTTTCTTT

J: TRBJ1-6
length: 16
V: TRBV25-1
size: .
D: TRBD1
CDR3: CASSERDRGRWSPLHF
DNA: TGTGCCAGCAGTGAGAGAGACAGGGGGCGGTGGTCACCCCTCCACTTT

J: TRBJ1-1
length: 13
V: TRBV10-3
size: few
D: .
CDR3: CAIKSDLNTEAFF
DNA: TGTGCCATCAAGAGTGACCTTAACACTGAAGCTTTCTTT

J: TRBJ1-1
length: 16
V: TRBV10-3
size: .
D: TRBD1
CDR3: CAISAPRGTGNTEAFF
DNA: TGTGCCATCAGTGCCCCTCGGGGGACAGGGAACACTGAAGCTTTCTTT

J: TRBJ1-4
length: 15
V: TRBV7-2
size: .
D: TRBD1
CDR3: CASSSTGTGSEKLFF
DNA: TGTGCCAGCAGCTCGACGGGGACAGGGAGTGAAAAACTGTTTTTT

J: TRBJ2-3
length: 17
V: TRBV4-1
size: .
D: TRBD2
CDR3: CASSQAGLAGSTDTQYF
DNA: TGCGCCAGCAGCCAAGCGGGACTAGCGGGTAGCACAGATACGCAGTATTTT

J: TRBJ2-5
length: 14
V: TRBV11-1
size: few
D: .
CDR3: CASSPTSQGETQYF
DNA: TGTGCCAGCAGCCCGACATCCCAAGGGGAGACCCAGTACTTC

J: TRBJ2-5
length: 14
V: TRBV5-1
size: .
D: TRBD2
CDR3: CASSLASGQETQYF
DNA: TGCGCCAGCAGCTTAGCTAGCGGGCAAGAGACCCAGTACTTC